The 3 T cell receptor beta chains reported below all come from one sample, sequenced in a study of human T cells and chemical hapten exposure. The sample's time point: patch test 1, 2 weeks after DPC sensitization. Indicated treatment: therapeutic diphenylcyclopropenone sensitization with weekly scalp DPC. Each CDR3 protein is one row after TCRdb ran MiXCR on the RACE reads. The sample has 50,000 or so distinct CDR3 sequences, around 9.3% seen once; the top ten hold around 4.3%. This sample comprised whole blood, obtained in connection with sensitization to the hapten diphenylcyclopropenone (DPC). The receptors shown here come from a woman in her 50s with alopecia areata. Some clones in this sample may be carry-over from other donors' samples.

This clonotype has ten or more counts. The chain joins TRBV5-1 to TRBJ1-2, with 7 bases matching TRBD1. Trimming cost V 0 bases and J 4 bases; bases outside gene matches: 3. The CDR3 is 14 residues long. Germline-derived CDR1 and CDR2 are SGHRS and YFSETQ. This CDR3 is CASSLEGASYGYTF. The DNA of the CDR3 is TGCGCCAGCAGCTTGGAGGGGGCGAGCTATGGCTACACCTTC.

In this sample, this clonotype turned up many times. The rearrangement joins TRBV3-1 to TRBJ1-1; D ambiguous. This CDR3 comprises 11 residues. The V end lost 2 bases, the J end lost 8 bases, and 6 bases lay between the germline ends. Germline CDR1 is LGHDT and CDR2 is YNNKEL (reference sequence). The CDR3 loop reads CASSQFAEAFF. In nucleotides, the CDR3 is TGTGCCAGCAGCCAATTCGCCGAAGCTTTCTTT.

This clonotype was observed many times. The V and J genes are TRBV2 and TRBJ2-7; D uncertain. Germline lookup yields CDR1 SNHLY and CDR2 FYNNEI. Trimming took off 4 bases at V and 6 bases at J, with 10 bases between the two ends. The CDR3 covers 12 residues. The CDR3 loop is CASSVSLGEQYF. The CDR3 DNA sequence: TGTGCCAGCAGTGTTAGCTTGGGCGAGCAGTACTTC.